The 17 T cell receptor beta chains given below trace back to one sample, sequenced in a study of identical twins. A single record per CDR3 protein comes from TCRdb applying MiXCR to the 5' RACE reads. Seen here are just under 550,000 distinct CDR3 sequences, about 15% observed once, and the top ten hold about 0.47%. The sample was also reused in another study, on yellow fever vaccine responses in identical twins.

The sequenced material came from CD4+ T cells sorted from blood. The source of these receptors is a woman between 18 and 30 years old in good health.

The sample holds a few counts of this clonotype. V and J are TRBV7-6 and TRBJ1-4, with D possibly TRBD1 on 5 matching bases. The V gene lost 5 bases and the J gene lost 2 bases, with 12 bases spanning the gap. The V gene's germline CDR1 is SGHVS and CDR2 FNYEAQ. This CDR3 is built from 15 residues. The CDR3, as DNA: TGTGCCAGCAGCATGAATGGGGGTACTAATGAAAAACTGTTTTTT. It yields the protein CASSMNGGTNEKLFF.

This clonotype has only a few counts. J is TRBJ2-1 and V is TRBV5-1; 7 bases match TRBD1. With V trimmed by 4 bases and J by 4 bases, 11 bases remained unmatched. Per the germline V gene, CDR1 is SGHRS and CDR2 is YFSETQ. This CDR3 spans 16 amino acids. The CDR3 here is CASSLEGSGQYNEQFF. CDR3 coding DNA: TGCGCCAGCAGCCTAGAAGGGTCGGGACAGTACAATGAGCAGTTCTTC.

This clonotype was detected ten times or more. This chain uses TRBV5-1 with TRBJ2-1, with a possible D match to TRBD1 (6 bases). The CDR3 has 15 amino acids. The V end lost 0 bases, the J end lost 5 bases, and 12 bases lay between the germline ends. Looked up from germline, CDR1 is SGHRS and CDR2 is YFSETQ. Here the CDR3 reads CASSLDRRGNNEQFF. CDR3 nucleotides: TGCGCCAGCAGCTTGGACCGTAGGGGGAACAATGAGCAGTTCTTC.

The chain links TRBV14 to TRBJ2-1, with D possibly being TRBD2 (5 bases). Trimming shortened V by 3 bases and J by 9 bases, and 15 bases separated the two germline ends. Germline lookup yields CDR1 SGHDN and CDR2 FVKESK. This CDR3 has 14 amino acids. The CDR3 is CASSHIQAAVEQFF. CDR3 nucleotide sequence: TGTGCCAGCAGCCATATTCAGGCAGCGGTTGAGCAGTTCTTC.

The rearrangement links TRBV10-3 to TRBJ2-1; D is uncertain. This CDR3 has 14 amino acids. V lost 8 bases, J lost 7 bases, and 18 bases lay in between. Per the germline V gene, CDR1 is ENHRY and CDR2 is SYGVKD. This chain's CDR3 is CAIRPKRQDNEQFF. CDR3 DNA: TGTGCCATCCGACCCAAAAGACAAGATAATGAGCAGTTCTTC.

This clonotype has more than one count but fewer than ten. This chain uses TRBV5-5 with TRBJ2-2; no clear D gene. The CDR3 totals 13 residues. The V end was cut by 4 bases, the J end by 6 bases, with 10 bases between. The V gene's germline CDR1 is SGHKS and CDR2 YYEKEE (reference sequence). The CDR3: CASSARSPGELFF. CDR3 DNA sequence: TGTGCCAGCAGCGCCCGGAGCCCCGGGGAGCTGTTTTTT.

V gene TRBV5-1 combines with J gene TRBJ2-1; TRBD1 matches at 10 bases. CDR3 length equals 16 residues. Per germline, CDR1 SGHRS and CDR2 YFSETQ. Trimming cost V 0 bases and J 6 bases; bases outside gene matches: 6. The CDR3 sequence: CASSLVRQGARNEQFF. CDR3 sequence (DNA): TGCGCCAGCAGCTTGGTCCGACAGGGGGCACGCAATGAGCAGTTCTTC.

The chain is built from TRBV27 and TRBJ2-4; D is possibly TRBD1 (6 bases). The CDR3 is made up of 15 amino acids. Trimming pared 6 bases from V and 5 bases from J, leaving 17 bases between. The germline V gene encodes CDR1 MNHEY and CDR2 SMNVEV (reference sequence). The CDR3 reads CASSKSGDPQNIQYF. The CDR3 DNA reads as TGTGCCAGCAGCAAATCAGGGGACCCCCAAAACATTCAGTACTTC.

This clonotype was recorded at least ten times. The CDR3 spells CASSLVQSSEQYF. CDR3 in DNA: TGCGCCAGCAGCTTGGTTCAATCGTCCGAGCAGTACTTC. V is TRBV5-1 and J is TRBJ2-7; no clear D gene. Per the germline V gene, CDR1 is SGHRS and CDR2 is YFSETQ. The CDR3 totals 13 residues. V lost 0 bases to trimming and J lost 6 bases, with 10 bases between them.

The genes are TRBV6-5 and TRBJ1-2, with 7 bases that match TRBD1. Germline values: CDR1 MNHEY, CDR2 SVGAGI. The trim removed 4 bases at V and 8 bases at J, leaving 7 bases unmatched. CDR3 size: 13 residues. The CDR3 nucleotides are TGTGCCAGCAGTTCTACAGGGGTAATGGGCTACACCTTC. It encodes CASSSTGVMGYTF.

The V call is TRBV3-1, the J call TRBJ2-1; unclear D gene. Trimming removed 0 bases at V and 0 bases at J, with 9 bases between. Germline CDR1 and CDR2: LGHDT and YNNKEL (reference sequence). The CDR3 covers 16 residues. CDR3 residues: CASSQDSRGSYNEQFF. CDR3 DNA: TGTGCCAGCAGCCAAGATAGCCGAGGCTCCTACAATGAGCAGTTCTTC.

The genes are TRBV3-1 and TRBJ2-2, with D unclear. The V gene lost 0 bases and the J gene lost 1 base, with 9 bases spanning the gap. Germline CDR1 LGHDT, CDR2 YNNKEL (reference sequence). This CDR3 has 16 residues. CDR3 in amino acids: CASSQELVQNTGELFF. In DNA, the CDR3 is TGTGCCAGCAGCCAAGAATTGGTACAGAACACCGGGGAGCTGTTTTTT.

This clonotype turned up a few times. The V call is TRBV12-3 or TRBV12-4, the J call TRBJ2-7; tentative D call: TRBD1 (5 bases). This CDR3 is built from 14 residues. Trimming stripped 0 bases from V and 3 bases from J, with 9 bases between. The CDR3: CASSLARANYEQYF. The CDR3 region has the DNA TGTGCCAGCAGTTTAGCCAGGGCGAACTACGAGCAGTACTTC.

The chain couples TRBV24-1 to TRBJ1-6; possible D gene TRBD1, 5 bases. The CDR3 totals 16 residues. V lost 3 bases to trimming and J lost 5 bases, with 13 bases between them. Germline lookup yields CDR1 KGHDR and CDR2 SFDVKD. CDR3 DNA sequence: TGTGCCACCAGTGATCCTGCTTTGGGGGATAATTCACCCCTCCACTTT. It yields the protein CATSDPALGDNSPLHF.

The gene calls are TRBV7-2 and TRBJ2-5; 11 bases align to TRBD2. Germline V CDR1 and CDR2: SGHTA, FQGNSA. J lost 5 bases, V lost 1 base, and 3 bases had no gene match. There are 15 residues in the CDR3. The CDR3 DNA reads TGTGCCAGCAGCTTAGGGGCTAGCGGGAGGGAGACCCAGTACTTC. Residues: CASSLGASGRETQYF.

V usage is TRBV4-2 and J usage is TRBJ2-1, with D tentatively TRBD1 (7 bases). Germline CDR1 reads LGHNA; CDR2 reads YNFKEQ. V lost 1 base to trimming and J lost 8 bases, with 18 bases between them. CDR3 length: 16 amino acids. In DNA form, the CDR3 reads TGTGCCAGCAGCCAAGGTGGGGGGCAGGGGGGCTATGAGCAGTTCTTC. Amino acid sequence: CASSQGGGQGGYEQFF.

This clonotype came up many times. The chain links TRBV4-1 to TRBJ2-3; 8 bases match TRBD2. Germline loops: CDR1 MGHRA, CDR2 YSYEKL. J gave up 0 bases and V 0 bases, and 2 bases lay outside the gene matches. This CDR3 is 16 amino acids long. CDR3 DNA: TGCGCCAGCAGCCAAGAAACTAGCGGAAGCACAGATACGCAGTATTTT. It yields the protein CASSQETSGSTDTQYF.